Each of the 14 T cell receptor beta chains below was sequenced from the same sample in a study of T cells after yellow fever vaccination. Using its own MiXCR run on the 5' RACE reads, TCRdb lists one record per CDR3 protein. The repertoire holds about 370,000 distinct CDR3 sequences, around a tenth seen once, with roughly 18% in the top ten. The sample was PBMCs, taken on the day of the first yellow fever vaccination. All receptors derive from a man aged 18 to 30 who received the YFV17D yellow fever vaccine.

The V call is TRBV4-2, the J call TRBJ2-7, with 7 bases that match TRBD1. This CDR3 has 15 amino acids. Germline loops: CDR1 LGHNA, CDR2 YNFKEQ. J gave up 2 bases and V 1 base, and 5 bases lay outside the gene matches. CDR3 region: CASSQAGDRAYEQYF. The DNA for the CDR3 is TGTGCCAGCAGCCAAGCCGGCGACAGGGCCTACGAGCAGTACTTC.

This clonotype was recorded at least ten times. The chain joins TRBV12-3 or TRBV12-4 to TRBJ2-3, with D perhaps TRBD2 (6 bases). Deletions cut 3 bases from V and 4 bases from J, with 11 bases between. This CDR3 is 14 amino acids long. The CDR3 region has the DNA TGTGCCAGCAGTTTGCGGGGAAGTCCAGATACGCAGTATTTT. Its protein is CASSLRGSPDTQYF.

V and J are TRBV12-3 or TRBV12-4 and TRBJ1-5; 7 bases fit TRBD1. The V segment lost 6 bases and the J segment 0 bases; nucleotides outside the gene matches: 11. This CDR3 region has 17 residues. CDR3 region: CASSLSDREYSNQPQHF. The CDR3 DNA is TGTGCCAGCAGCCTGTCCGACAGGGAATATAGCAATCAGCCCCAGCATTTT.

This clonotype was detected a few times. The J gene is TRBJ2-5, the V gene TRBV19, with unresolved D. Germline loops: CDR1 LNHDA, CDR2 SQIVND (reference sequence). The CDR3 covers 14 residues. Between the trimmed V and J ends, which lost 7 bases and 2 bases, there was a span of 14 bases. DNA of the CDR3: TGTGCCAGTACAAGCCGTCTTGGACAAGAGACCCAGTACTTC. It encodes CASTSRLGQETQYF.

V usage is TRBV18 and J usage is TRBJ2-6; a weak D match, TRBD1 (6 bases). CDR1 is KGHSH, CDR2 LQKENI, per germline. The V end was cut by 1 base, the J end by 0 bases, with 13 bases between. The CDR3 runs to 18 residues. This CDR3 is CASSPRAGALSGANVLTF. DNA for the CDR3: TGTGCCAGCTCACCACGGGCAGGGGCCCTCTCTGGGGCCAACGTCCTGACTTTC.

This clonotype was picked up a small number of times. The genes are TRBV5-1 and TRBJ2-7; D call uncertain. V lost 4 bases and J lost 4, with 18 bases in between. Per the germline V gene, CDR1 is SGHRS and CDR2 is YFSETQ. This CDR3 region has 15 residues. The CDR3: CASSPTGSPLYEQYV. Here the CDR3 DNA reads TGCGCCAGCAGCCCCACCGGGTCCCCTCTGTACGAGCAGTACGTC.

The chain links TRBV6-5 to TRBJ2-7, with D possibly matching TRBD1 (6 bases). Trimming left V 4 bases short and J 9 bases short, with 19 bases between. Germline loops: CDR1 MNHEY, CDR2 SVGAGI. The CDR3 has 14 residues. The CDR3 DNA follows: TGTGCCAGCAGTTTACAGGGAGAGACTACGAGGCAGTACTTC. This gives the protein CASSLQGETTRQYF.

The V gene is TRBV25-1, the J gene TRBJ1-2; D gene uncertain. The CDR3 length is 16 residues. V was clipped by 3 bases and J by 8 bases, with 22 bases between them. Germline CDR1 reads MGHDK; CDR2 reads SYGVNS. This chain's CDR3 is CASSDESLGLARGYTF. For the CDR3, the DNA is TGTGCCAGCAGTGACGAGTCCCTTGGGCTAGCTCGGGGCTACACCTTC.

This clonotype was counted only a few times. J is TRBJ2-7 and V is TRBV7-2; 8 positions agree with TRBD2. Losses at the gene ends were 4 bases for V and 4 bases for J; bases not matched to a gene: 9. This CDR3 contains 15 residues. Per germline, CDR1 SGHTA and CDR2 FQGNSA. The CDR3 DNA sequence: TGTGCCAGCAGCTCGGTGGCTAGCGGGCCTTACGAGCAGTACTTC. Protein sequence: CASSSVASGPYEQYF.

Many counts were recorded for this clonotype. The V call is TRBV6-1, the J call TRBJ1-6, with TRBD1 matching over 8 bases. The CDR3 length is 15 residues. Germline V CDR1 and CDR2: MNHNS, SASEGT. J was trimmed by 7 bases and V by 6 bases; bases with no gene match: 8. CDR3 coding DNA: TGTGCCAGCAGCCTGGGACAGGTTCTCAATTCACCCCTCCACTTT. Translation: CASSLGQVLNSPLHF.

The CDR3 bases are TGTGCCAGCAGCTTGTCGTTCCGAGAGACCCAGTACTTC. Protein: CASSLSFRETQYF. This chain uses TRBV7-9 with TRBJ2-5; D remains unclear. Germline V gene lookup returns CDR1 SEHNR and CDR2 FQNEAQ (reference sequence). V gave up 3 bases and J gave up 4 bases, with 9 bases separating them. The CDR3 length is 13 residues. The variable domain in full, with the rest retrieved from reference TRBV7-9 and TRBJ2-5, is DTGVSQNPRHKITKRGQNVTFRCDPISEHNRLYWYRQTLGQGPEFLTYFQNEAQLEKSRLLSDRFSAERPKGSFSTLEIQRTEQGDSAMYLCASSLSFRETQYFGPGTRLLVL.

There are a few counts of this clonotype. The CDR3 region is CASSTRRSGGYNEQFF. CDR3 nucleotide sequence: TGTGCCAGTAGTACCCGGAGGAGCGGGGGCTACAATGAGCAGTTCTTC. The chain combines TRBV19 with TRBJ2-1, with 8 positions matching TRBD2. Germline CDR1 reads LNHDA; CDR2 reads SQIVND (reference sequence). The CDR3 loop spans 16 amino acids. V shed 4 bases, J shed 3 bases, and the junction held 8 bases outside the gene matches. Using reference TRBV19 and TRBJ2-1 for the parts outside the CDR3, the full variable domain is DGGITQSPKYLFRKEGQNVTLSCEQNLNHDAMYWYRQDPGQGLRLIYYSQIVNDFQKGDIAEGYSVSREKKESFPLTVTSAQKNPTAFYLCASSTRRSGGYNEQFFGPGTRLTVL.

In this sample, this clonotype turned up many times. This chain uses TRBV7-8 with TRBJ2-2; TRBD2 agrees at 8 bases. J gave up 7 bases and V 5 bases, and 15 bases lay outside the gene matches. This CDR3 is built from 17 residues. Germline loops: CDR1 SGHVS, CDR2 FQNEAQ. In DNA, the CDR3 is TGTGCCAGCAGCCTCTTGGGCACGGGGGGGCCCAGCGGGGAGCTGTTTTTT. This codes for CASSLLGTGGPSGELFF.

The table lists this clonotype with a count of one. This chain's CDR3 is CARGPRGQHNEQFF. CDR3 nucleotide sequence: TGTGCCAGGGGCCCGCGGGGACAGCACAATGAGCAGTTCTTC. This chain links TRBV5-6 with TRBJ2-1; possibly TRBD1 for D (7 bases). Germline lookup yields CDR1 SGHDT and CDR2 YYEEEE. The CDR3 loop spans 14 amino acids. Trimming took off 8 bases at V and 5 bases at J, with 17 bases between the two ends. Together with reference TRBV5-6 and TRBJ2-1, the CDR3 gives the full variable domain: DAGVTQSPTHLIKTRGQQVTLRCSPKSGHDTVSWYQQALGQGPQFIFQYYEEEERQRGNFPDRFSGHQFPNYSSELNVNALLLGDSALYLCARGPRGQHNEQFFGPGTRLTVL.